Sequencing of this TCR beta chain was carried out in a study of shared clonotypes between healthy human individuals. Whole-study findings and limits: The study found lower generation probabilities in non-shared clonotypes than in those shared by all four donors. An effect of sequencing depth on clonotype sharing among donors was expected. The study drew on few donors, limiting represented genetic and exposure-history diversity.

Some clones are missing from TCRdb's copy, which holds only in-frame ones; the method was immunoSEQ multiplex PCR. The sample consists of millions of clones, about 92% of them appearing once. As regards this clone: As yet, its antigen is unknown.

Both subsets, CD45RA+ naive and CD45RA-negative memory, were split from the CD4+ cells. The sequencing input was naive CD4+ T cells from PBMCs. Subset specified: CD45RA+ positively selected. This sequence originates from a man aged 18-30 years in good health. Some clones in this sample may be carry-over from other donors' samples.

The CDR3 nucleotides are TGTGCCAGCAGGCCCGGGACAGGGAACTATGGCTACACCTTC. This translates into CASRPGTGNYGYTF. The genes are TRBV6-1 and TRBJ1-2; 9 bases map to TRBD1. CDR1 and CDR2 (germline): MNHNS, SASEGT. The CDR3 is 14 amino acids. The ends lost 6 bases at V and 2 bases at J; junction bases unmatched: 4.